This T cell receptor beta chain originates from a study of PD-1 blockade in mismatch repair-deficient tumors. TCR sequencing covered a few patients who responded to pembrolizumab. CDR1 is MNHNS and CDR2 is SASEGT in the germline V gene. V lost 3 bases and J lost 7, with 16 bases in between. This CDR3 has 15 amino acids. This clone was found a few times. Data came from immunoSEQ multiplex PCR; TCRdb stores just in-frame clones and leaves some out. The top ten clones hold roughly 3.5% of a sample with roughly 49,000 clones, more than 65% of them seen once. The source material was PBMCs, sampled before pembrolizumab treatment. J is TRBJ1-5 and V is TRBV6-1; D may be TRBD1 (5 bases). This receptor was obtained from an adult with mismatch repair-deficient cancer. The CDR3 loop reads CASSDYRGEEQPQHF. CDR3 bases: TGTGCCAGCAGTGATTATCGGGGGGAGGAACAGCCCCAGCATTTT.